This TCR beta chain was recorded in a study of shared clonotypes between healthy human individuals. Division of CD4+ cells produced a CD45RA+ naive subset and a CD45RA-negative memory subset. Study-level findings and limits: The naive CD4 repertoires of a few donors were compared, and roughly 5% of clonotypes were shared. Rarefaction showed that sequencing of sorted subsets was incomplete (despite large depth).

The germline CDR1 and CDR2 sequences are SGHAT and FQNNGV. CDR3 size: 13 residues. V lost 8 bases, J lost 13 bases, and 23 bases lay in between. The authors split each subset's genomic DNA evenly across several immunoSEQ plates. Profiled with immunoSEQ multiplex PCR; TCRdb holds only in-frame clones, not every one. The table shows 1.6 million or so clones, with just under 99% occurring only once. About this clone itself: What it binds is unknown.

The clonotype originates from a man younger than 45 in good health. The rearrangement joins TRBV11-2 to TRBJ1-1; D gene unclear. The sequenced sample consisted of naive CD4+ T cells sorted from blood. Subset indicated: CD45RA+ positively selected. The CDR3 DNA is TGTGCCAGCCTTTTGCGACCGGGAAGGAGCTTTTTCTTT. It yields the protein CASLLRPGRSFFF.